These 24 T cell receptor beta chains originate from one sample sequenced in a study of cytomegalovirus exposure and HLA in healthy donors. The PCR ran on 60 Vbeta and 13 Jbeta primers. Sequencing used immunoSEQ multiplex PCR; TCRdb keeps in-frame clones, though not all of them. The sample records around 170,000 clones, roughly 80% being singletons. Sequencing was performed on PBMCs. These receptors were collected from a man over 45 in good health and CMV-seronegative.

The CDR3 is CASGRTDNSPLHF. In DNA, the CDR3 is TGTGCCAGCGGACGGACAGATAATTCACCCCTCCACTTT. J is TRBJ1-6 and V is TRBV7-9; possibly TRBD1 for D (6 bases). Trimming removed 8 bases at V and 5 bases at J, with 10 bases between. Germline V gives CDR1 SEHNR, CDR2 FQNEAQ (reference sequence). The CDR3 covers 13 residues.

The sample holds a few counts of this clone. The chain is built from TRBV7-2 and TRBJ1-5; 7 nucleotides match TRBD1. Germline V gives CDR1 SGHTA, CDR2 FQGNSA. Unmatched junction bases numbered 7, after V lost 5 bases and J lost 9 bases. The CDR3 has 13 amino acids. The CDR3 DNA follows: TGTGCCAGCAGCATGGGACAGTCTTGGCCCCAGCATTTT. It codes for CASSMGQSWPQHF.

This chain connects TRBV7-9 to TRBJ2-5; no clear D gene. V gave up 0 bases and J gave up 1 base, with 18 bases separating them. Germline lookup yields CDR1 SEHNR and CDR2 FQNEAQ (reference sequence). The CDR3 runs to 18 residues. The CDR3 is CASSLAIRSADRQETQYF. CDR3 nucleotides: TGTGCCAGCAGCTTAGCGATCAGGTCGGCCGATCGCCAAGAGACCCAGTACTTC.

The V call is TRBV4-3, the J call TRBJ2-1, with TRBD2 identical over 7 bases. With 0 bases clipped from V and 2 bases from J, the junction kept 1 base outside the gene matches. The CDR3 spans 15 residues. The V gene's germline CDR1 is LGHNA and CDR2 YSLEER. CDR3 residues: CASSQDGGTYNEQFF. The DNA for the CDR3 is TGCGCCAGCAGCCAAGACGGGGGGACCTACAATGAGCAGTTCTTC.

The genes are TRBV5-1 and TRBJ2-1; 10 positions agree with TRBD1. Germline V gene data show CDR1 as SGHRS and CDR2 as YFSETQ. The CDR3 is 16 amino acids. V lost 0 bases, J lost 7 bases, and 7 bases stayed unmatched. The CDR3 region has the DNA TGCGCCAGCAGCTTGGCCGAGAGACAGGGGGCTAATGAGCAGTTCTTC. Residues: CASSLAERQGANEQFF.

The chain combines TRBV7-9 with TRBJ2-5; tentative D call: TRBD1 (6 bases). V gave up 6 bases and J gave up 3 bases, with 8 bases separating them. Germline V gene lookup returns CDR1 SEHNR and CDR2 FQNEAQ (reference sequence). This CDR3 is 12 amino acids long. Written as DNA, the CDR3 is TGTGCCAGCAGAGGACAGAAAGAGACCCAGTACTTC. Its protein is CASRGQKETQYF.

The chain is built from TRBV29-1 and TRBJ1-4; perhaps TRBD1 as D (5 bases). This CDR3 comprises 13 residues. Trimming stripped 3 bases from V and 8 bases from J, with 13 bases between. Germline V gives CDR1 SQVTM, CDR2 ANQGSEA. CDR3 DNA: TGCAGCGTTGAGCGGGGCGGTAGAGAAAAACTGTTTTTT. Protein product: CSVERGGREKLFF.

This clone showed up just once. The rearrangement joins TRBV6-1 to TRBJ2-5; TRBD2 aligns across 7 bases. The J call may be faulty, since TRBJ2-7 better matches the DNA end. The CDR3 consists of 13 residues. In germline, CDR1 is MNHNS, CDR2 SASEGT. The CDR3 loop is CASTWGGAYEQYF. The CDR3 region has the DNA TGTGCCAGCACCTGGGGGGGGGCCTACGAGCAGTACTTC.

The chain has TRBV30 and TRBJ2-3, with a weak D call TRBD2 (5 bases). This CDR3 has 14 amino acids. Germline-derived CDR1 and CDR2 are GTSNPN and SVGIG (reference sequence). The V and J ends lost 5 bases and 1 base respectively, with 13 bases between them. As DNA, the CDR3 is TGTGCCTGGTCTTCCGACGGGGGCACAGATACGCAGTATTTT. Translation gives CAWSSDGGTDTQYF.

The chain has TRBV5-1 and TRBJ1-6; a possible D gene is TRBD1 (5 bases). This CDR3 region has 14 residues. CDR1 is SGHRS, CDR2 YFSETQ, per germline. Trimming removed 0 bases at V and 6 bases at J, with 7 bases between. CDR3 coding DNA: TGCGCCAGCAGCTTGGGGGGCTCTAATTCACCCCTCCACTTT. This translates into CASSLGGSNSPLHF. Combining the CDR3 with reference TRBV5-1 and TRBJ1-6 gives the whole variable domain KAGVTQTPRYLIKTRGQQVTLSCSPISGHRSVSWYQQTPGQGLQFLFEYFSETQRNKGNFPGRFSGRQFSNSRSEMNVSTLELGDSALYLCASSLGGSNSPLHFGNGTRLTVT.

This clone was seen just once. The gene calls are TRBV6-6 and TRBJ2-5; the D is unclear. The J call is doubtful: the DNA matches TRBJ2-7 better. Looked up from germline, CDR1 is MNHNY and CDR2 is SVGAGI (reference sequence). This CDR3 contains 13 residues. In DNA, the CDR3 is TGTGCCAGCCTCCTCTCTCCCCTCTACGAGCAGTACTTC. Translated, it gives CASLLSPLYEQYF.

The chain has TRBV19 and TRBJ2-3; 9 nucleotides agree with TRBD1. V dropped 6 bases and J dropped 4; count of bases not matched to a gene: 2. Germline-derived CDR1 and CDR2 are LNHDA and SQIVND (reference sequence). The CDR3 contains 13 residues. CDR3 sequence (DNA): TGTGCCAGTAGACAGGGGGCTGCAGATACGCAGTATTTT. Translated: CASRQGAADTQYF.

This chain connects TRBV7-9 to TRBJ1-2; 8 positions agree with TRBD1. V gave up 6 bases and J gave up 5 bases; unmatched junction bases: 8. Germline V gene data show CDR1 as SEHNR and CDR2 as FQNEAQ (reference sequence). The CDR3 has 14 amino acids. CDR3 sequence reads: CASSPGQESYGYTF. Written as DNA, the CDR3 is TGTGCCAGCAGTCCGGGACAGGAATCTTATGGCTACACCTTC.

This clone was observed a handful of times. This chain joins TRBV4-1 and TRBJ1-6; 9 nucleotides line up with TRBD1. The J segment lost 8 bases and the V segment lost 1 base, leaving 3 bases of the junction unmatched. The CDR3 is made up of 15 amino acids. Germline V gene sequence: CDR1 MGHRA, CDR2 YSYEKL. CDR3 sequence (DNA): TGCGCCAGCAGCCAAGGACAGGGGGATTATTCACCCCTCCACTTT. It is translated as CASSQGQGDYSPLHF.

This chain links TRBV7-2 with TRBJ2-1; 11 positions match TRBD2. Germline CDR1 reads SGHTA; CDR2 reads FQGNSA. Germline trimming cut 5 bases from V and 7 bases from J; bases unmatched to any gene: 10. CDR3 size: 16 residues. CDR3 nucleotide sequence: TGTGCCAGCAGCATATCACTAGCGGGGGCGGGGAATGAGCAGTTCTTC. Its protein is CASSISLAGAGNEQFF.

The chain has TRBV4-3 and TRBJ1-4, with 7 bases aligning to TRBD1. J lost 6 bases, V lost 3 bases, and 10 bases had no gene match. The CDR3 contains 16 residues. The V gene's germline CDR1 is LGHNA and CDR2 YSLEER. CDR3 loop: CASSQERDSYYEKLFF. DNA of the CDR3: TGCGCCAGCAGCCAGGAAAGGGACAGCTACTATGAAAAACTGTTTTTT.

A word on this clone: Other DNA sequences within the sample encode an identical CDR3. CDR3 sequence: CASSGRQGTGELFF. The CDR3 DNA reads as TGTGCCAGCAGTGGACGACAGGGCACCGGGGAGCTGTTTTTT. The chain joins TRBV6-1 to TRBJ2-2, with 7 bases that match TRBD1. The CDR3 contains 14 residues. V shed 4 bases and J 4 bases; nucleotides not matched to a gene: 3. Germline CDR1 MNHNS, CDR2 SASEGT.

This chain uses TRBV27 with TRBJ2-1, with 9 bases identical to TRBD2. V was pared by 7 bases and J by 7 bases, with 8 bases of the junction left unmatched. Germline CDR1 MNHEY, CDR2 SMNVEV (reference sequence). CDR3 length: 14 residues. The CDR3 coding sequence is TGTGCCAGCACCCTTAGCGGGGGTAGGAATGAGCAGTTCTTC. The encoded protein is CASTLSGGRNEQFF.

This chain links TRBV7-9 with TRBJ2-1, with D possibly TRBD1 on 6 matching bases. This CDR3 is 17 amino acids long. Germline lookup yields CDR1 SEHNR and CDR2 FQNEAQ (reference sequence). Trimming left V 5 bases short and J 0 bases short, with 17 bases between. Here the CDR3 reads CASSGGGTTSSYNEQFF. For the CDR3, the DNA is TGTGCCAGCAGCGGGGGTGGGACAACGAGCTCCTACAATGAGCAGTTCTTC.

The chain couples TRBV16 to TRBJ1-6, with D possibly matching TRBD1 (6 bases). From germline, CDR1 is KGHSY and CDR2 FQNENV. The CDR3 is 15 residues long. V shed 4 bases and J shed 7 bases, with 14 bases lying between them. The chain's CDR3 is CASSLQGDRNSPLHF. The DNA for the CDR3 is TGTGCCAGCAGCCTACAGGGCGATAGAAATTCACCCCTCCACTTT.

The gene calls are TRBV7-3 and TRBJ1-1; possibly TRBD1 for D (5 bases). This CDR3 has 13 amino acids. V was clipped by 5 bases and J by 1 base, with 8 bases between them. The germline CDR1 and CDR2 sequences are SGHTA and FQGTGA. The CDR3: CASSDSWNTEAFF. The CDR3 region has the DNA TGTGCCAGCAGCGACAGCTGGAACACTGAAGCTTTCTTT.

The V and J genes are TRBV4-3 and TRBJ2-7; 9 positions match TRBD1. Germline CDR1 LGHNA, CDR2 YSLEER. The length of the CDR3 is 15 residues. Trimming cost V 4 bases and J 6 bases; bases outside gene matches: 10. The CDR3 DNA reads TGCGCCAGCAGCCCGCAGACCGGGACAGGGTCCGAGCAGTACTTC. Translation gives CASSPQTGTGSEQYF.

This chain links TRBV19 with TRBJ2-1, with 10 bases matching TRBD2. CDR1 LNHDA and CDR2 SQIVND come from the germline V gene (reference sequence). J was trimmed by 1 base and V by 7 bases; bases with no gene match: 4. The CDR3 loop spans 15 amino acids. The CDR3 spells CASTPLAGSYNEQFF. CDR3 sequence (DNA): TGTGCCAGTACCCCACTAGCGGGGTCCTACAATGAGCAGTTCTTC. The variable domain in full, completed from reference TRBV19 and TRBJ2-1, reads DGGITQSPKYLFRKEGQNVTLSCEQNLNHDAMYWYRQDPGQGLRLIYYSQIVNDFQKGDIAEGYSVSREKKESFPLTVTSAQKNPTAFYLCASTPLAGSYNEQFFGPGTRLTVL.

The gene calls are TRBV4-1 and TRBJ2-2; D is unclear. V lost 4 bases and J lost 6, with 6 bases in between. Germline CDR1 reads MGHRA; CDR2 reads YSYEKL. The CDR3 runs to 12 residues. The CDR3 region is CASSRASGELFF. For the CDR3, the DNA is TGCGCCAGCAGCCGGGCCTCCGGGGAGCTGTTTTTT.